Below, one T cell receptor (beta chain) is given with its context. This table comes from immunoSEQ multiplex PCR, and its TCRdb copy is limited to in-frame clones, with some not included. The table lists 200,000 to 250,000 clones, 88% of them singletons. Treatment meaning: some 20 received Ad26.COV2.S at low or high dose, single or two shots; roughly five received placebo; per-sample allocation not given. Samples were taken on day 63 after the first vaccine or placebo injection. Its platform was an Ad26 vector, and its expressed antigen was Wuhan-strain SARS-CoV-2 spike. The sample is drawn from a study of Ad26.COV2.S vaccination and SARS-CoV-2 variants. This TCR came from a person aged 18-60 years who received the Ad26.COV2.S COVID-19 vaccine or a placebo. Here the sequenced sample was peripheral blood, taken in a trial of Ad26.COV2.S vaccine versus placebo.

The CDR3 region is CASSPPGQGAGNTIYF. CDR3 DNA sequence: TGTGCCAGCTCACCACCGGGACAGGGAGCTGGAAACACCATATATTTT. The chain joins TRBV18 to TRBJ1-3; TRBD1 matches at 9 bases. V dropped 0 bases and J dropped 2; count of bases not matched to a gene: 2. In germline, CDR1 is KGHSH, CDR2 LQKENI. CDR3 length: 16 amino acids. The variable domain in full, completed from reference TRBV18 and TRBJ1-3, reads NAGVMQNPRHLVRRRGQEARLRCSPMKGHSHVYWYRQLPEEGLKFMVYLQKENIIDESGMPKERFSAEFPKEGPSILRIQQVVRGDSAAYFCASSPPGQGAGNTIYFGEGSWLTVV.